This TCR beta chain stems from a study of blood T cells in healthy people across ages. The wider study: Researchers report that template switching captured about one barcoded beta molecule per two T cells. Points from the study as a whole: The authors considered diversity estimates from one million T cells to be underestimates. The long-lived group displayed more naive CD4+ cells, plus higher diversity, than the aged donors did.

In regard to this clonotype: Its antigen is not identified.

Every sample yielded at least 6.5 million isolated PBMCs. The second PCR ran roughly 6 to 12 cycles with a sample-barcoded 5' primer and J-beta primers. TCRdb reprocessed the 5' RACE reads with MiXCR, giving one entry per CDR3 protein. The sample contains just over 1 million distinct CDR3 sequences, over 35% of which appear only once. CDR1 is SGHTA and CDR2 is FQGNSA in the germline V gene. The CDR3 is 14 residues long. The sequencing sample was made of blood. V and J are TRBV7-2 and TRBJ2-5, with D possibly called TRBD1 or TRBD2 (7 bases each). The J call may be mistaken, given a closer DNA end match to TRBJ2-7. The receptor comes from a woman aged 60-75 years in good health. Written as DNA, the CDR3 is TGTGCCAGCAGCTGGGAGGGACAGCGCTACGAGCAGTACTTC. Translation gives CASSWEGQRYEQYF.